The T cell receptor beta chain described here comes from a study of CD8+ T cells in alopecia areata. General observations from the study: A large proportion of expanded lesional clones were detected persisting in scalp and blood during tofacitinib.

About this clone itself: Antigen specificity is unknown.

Germline loops: CDR1 MNHEY, CDR2 SVGAGI. Trimming cost V 2 bases and J 3 bases, with 14 bases left between them. The CDR3 sequence is 15 residues long. cDNA reverse transcribed from extracted RNA served as the sequencing template. TCRdb keeps only in-frame clones here, not all; method: immunoSEQ multiplex PCR. The sample holds 100,000 to 130,000 clones, 84% seen once. Treatment in this sample: oral pan-JAK inhibitor, 5-10 mg twice daily. Lesional scalp tissue (obtained by punch biopsy) and peripheral blood were collected from alopecia areata patients. The chain recombines TRBV6-5 with TRBJ2-7; no clear D. Sequenced material: CD8+ T cells sorted from blood, taken at week 24, from a patient treated with tofacitinib. This receptor was taken from a human donor with alopecia areata. The CDR3 protein is CASSYRSPSIYEQYF. Here the CDR3 DNA reads TGTGCCAGCAGTTACAGATCCCCATCAATCTACGAGCAGTACTTC.